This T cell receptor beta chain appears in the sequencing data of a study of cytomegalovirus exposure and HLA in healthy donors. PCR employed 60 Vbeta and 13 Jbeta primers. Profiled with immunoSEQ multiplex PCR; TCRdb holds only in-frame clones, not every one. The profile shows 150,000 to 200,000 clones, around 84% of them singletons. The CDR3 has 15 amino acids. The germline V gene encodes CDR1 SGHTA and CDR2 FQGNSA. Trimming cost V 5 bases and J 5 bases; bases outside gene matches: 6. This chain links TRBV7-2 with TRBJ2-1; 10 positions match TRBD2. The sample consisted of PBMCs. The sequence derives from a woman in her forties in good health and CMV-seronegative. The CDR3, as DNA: TGTGCCAGCAGCCAGAATAGCGGGGGGCACAATGAGCAGTTCTTC. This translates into CASSQNSGGHNEQFF.